A single sample gave rise to the 29 T cell receptor beta chains below, sequenced in a study of cytomegalovirus exposure and HLA in healthy donors. Primers included in the PCR were 60 Vbeta and 13 Jbeta primers. Sequencing used immunoSEQ multiplex PCR; TCRdb keeps in-frame clones, though not all of them. The table shows 150,000 to 200,000 clones, with more than 65% occurring only once. Source material: PBMCs. The receptor set was obtained from a woman younger than 45 in good health and CMV-seropositive.

V usage is TRBV19 and J usage is TRBJ2-2, with D perhaps TRBD1 (5 bases). Trimming removed 9 bases at V and 8 bases at J, with 19 bases between. The CDR3 consists of 14 residues. Germline V gives CDR1 LNHDA, CDR2 SQIVND (reference sequence). DNA of the CDR3: TGTGCCAGCAATACGGGCTCAGGGCGGGGGGAGCTGTTTTTT. Translation gives CASNTGSGRGELFF.

The chain links TRBV27 to TRBJ1-1; D unclear. Trimming left V 3 bases short and J 1 base short, with 12 bases between. The length of the CDR3 is 15 residues. Germline values: CDR1 MNHEY, CDR2 SMNVEV (reference sequence). The CDR3 DNA sequence: TGTGCCAGCAGTTTTGGGCCCACTCGGAACACTGAAGCTTTCTTT. Protein: CASSFGPTRNTEAFF.

This clone was observed a few times. V gene TRBV7-3 combines with J gene TRBJ2-2, with D unresolved. This CDR3 has 16 amino acids. V gave up 2 bases and J gave up 3 bases, with 13 bases separating them. CDR1 and CDR2 (germline): SGHTA, FQGTGA. The DNA for the CDR3 is TGTGCCAGCAGCTTAGGCCCAGGCCTCTACACCGGGGAGCTGTTTTTT. This gives the protein CASSLGPGLYTGELFF.

This rearrangement joins TRBV9 to TRBJ1-3; D remains ambiguous. This CDR3 region has 15 residues. Trimming took off 3 bases at V and 2 bases at J, with 12 bases between the two ends. CDR1 SGDLS and CDR2 YYNGEE come from the germline V gene. The CDR3 DNA is TGTGCCAGCAGCGGCAGGCCTACCGCTGGAAACACCATATATTTT. Translation gives CASSGRPTAGNTIYF.

DNA for the CDR3: TGTGCCAGCAGTGGATCCAGCTACGAGCAGTACTTC. It codes for CASSGSSYEQYF. This chain connects TRBV2 to TRBJ2-7, with no clear D. CDR3 length: 12 residues. Germline loops: CDR1 SNHLY, CDR2 FYNNEI. V lost 4 bases and J 3 bases, leaving 7 bases between the germline ends.

This clone has just one count. CDR3 in amino acids: CASSLGEYNEQFF. The DNA of the CDR3 is TGTGCCAGCAGCTTAGGAGAATACAATGAGCAGTTCTTC. This sequence joins TRBV7-9 and TRBJ2-1; D remains ambiguous. V was clipped by 1 base and J by 4 bases, with 5 bases between them. Germline V CDR1 and CDR2: SEHNR, FQNEAQ (reference sequence). The CDR3 length is 13 residues.

The chain recombines TRBV5-6 with TRBJ1-3, with TRBD1 matching 7 bases. With V trimmed by 3 bases and J by 4 bases, 7 bases remained unmatched. Germline V gene data show CDR1 as SGHDT and CDR2 as YYEEEE. The CDR3 spans 15 residues. The DNA of the CDR3 is TGTGCCAGCAGCTATTTCCTGACAGGGGGAAACACCATATATTTT. It encodes CASSYFLTGGNTIYF.

As DNA, the CDR3 is TGTGCCAGCAGCTTAACAGAGAACACTGAAGCTTTCTTT. Translation: CASSLTENTEAFF. V is TRBV7-2 and J is TRBJ1-1, with D unresolved. V was clipped by 2 bases and J by 1 base, with 5 bases between them. The CDR3 is 13 amino acids. The V gene's germline CDR1 is SGHTA and CDR2 FQGNSA.

The chain links TRBV2 to TRBJ2-2; no definite D call. V lost 3 bases and J 0 bases, leaving 8 bases between the germline ends. Germline V gene sequence: CDR1 SNHLY, CDR2 FYNNEI. The CDR3 is 15 amino acids. The CDR3, as DNA: TGTGCCAGCAGTGAGGCACACGCGAACACCGGGGAGCTGTTTTTT. Protein sequence: CASSEAHANTGELFF.

V and J are TRBV4-1 and TRBJ1-2, with 11 bases identical to TRBD1. Germline loops: CDR1 MGHRA, CDR2 YSYEKL. The CDR3 spans 17 residues. Trimming cost V 1 base and J 3 bases; bases outside gene matches: 7. Here the CDR3 DNA reads TGCGCCAGCAGCCAAGGGCGGGACAGGGGGACTTACTATGGCTACACCTTC. Protein product: CASSQGRDRGTYYGYTF.

On this clone itself: A junction boundary mismatches the germline segment, possibly from a read error. This chain connects TRBV7-7 to TRBJ2-7, with D possibly being TRBD1 (5 bases). This CDR3 has 13 residues. Germline lookup yields CDR1 SSHAT and CDR2 FNYEAQ (reference sequence). The CDR3 region has the DNA TGTGCTAGCAGCAGGGAAAGGGGCTACGAGCAGTACTTC. It specifies CASSRERGYEQYF.

As concerns this clone: An end of the junction does not agree with germline; a read error may underlie this. V gene TRBV7-9 combines with J gene TRBJ2-2; 10 bases map to TRBD2. This CDR3 is 14 amino acids long. Germline CDR1 and CDR2: SEHNR and FQNEAQ (reference sequence). The CDR3 region has the DNA TGTGCCAGCATCTTAGCGGGAGGTACCGGGGAGCTGTTTTTT. It is translated as CASILAGGTGELFF.

V is TRBV10-3 and J is TRBJ1-2; D might be TRBD1 (5 bases). This CDR3 comprises 12 residues. The germline V gene has CDR1 ENHRY and CDR2 SYGVKD. Trimming removed 4 bases from V and 7 bases from J, with 10 bases in between. The DNA for the CDR3 is TGTGCCATCAGTGGCTCCAGGGCTGGCTACACCTTC. It codes for CAISGSRAGYTF.

The chain has TRBV2 and TRBJ1-4; 8 bases match TRBD1. The trim removed 5 bases at V and 0 bases at J, leaving 8 bases unmatched. The CDR3 contains 17 residues. Looked up from germline, CDR1 is SNHLY and CDR2 is FYNNEI. The CDR3 protein is CASSRTGIGPTNEKLFF. CDR3 in DNA: TGTGCCAGCAGTCGGACAGGGATCGGGCCAACTAATGAAAAACTGTTTTTT.

This rearrangement joins TRBV28 to TRBJ2-7; 11 nucleotides match TRBD2. V shed 6 bases and J 9 bases; nucleotides not matched to a gene: 13. The length of the CDR3 is 15 residues. CDR1 MDHEN and CDR2 SYDVKM come from the germline V gene. The CDR3 DNA is TGTGCCAGCAGCCAGGGTAGCGGGAGGGGGGTTGCGCAGTACTTC. Its translation is CASSQGSGRGVAQYF. Full variable domain (rest looked up from reference TRBV28 and TRBJ2-7): DVKVTQSSRYLVKRTGEKVFLECVQDMDHENMFWYRQDPGLGLRLIYFSYDVKMKEKGDIPEGYSVSREKKERFSLILESASTNQTSMYLCASSQGSGRGVAQYFGPGTRLTVT.

V and J are TRBV11-2 and TRBJ2-7; 12 bases are shared with TRBD1. Germline trimming cut 4 bases from V and 3 bases from J; bases unmatched to any gene: 7. Germline assignment: CDR1 SGHAT and CDR2 FQNNGV. The CDR3 is 16 amino acids. DNA for the CDR3: TGTGCCAGCAGCTCCCCCGGGACAGGGGGCTACTACGAGCAGTACTTC. It translates to CASSSPGTGGYYEQYF. Using reference TRBV11-2 and TRBJ2-7 for the parts outside the CDR3, the full variable domain is EAGVAQSPRYKIIEKRQSVAFWCNPISGHATLYWYQQILGQGPKLLIQFQNNGVVDDSQLPKDRFSAERLKGVDSTLKIQPAKLEDSAVYLCASSSPGTGGYYEQYFGPGTRLTVT.

This chain links TRBV7-9 with TRBJ2-5, with a possible D match to TRBD2 (6 bases). CDR1 and CDR2 (germline): SEHNR, FQNEAQ (reference sequence). V lost 4 bases and J lost 5, with 17 bases in between. CDR3 length: 15 amino acids. CDR3 residues: CASSSGTLVRETQYF. The CDR3 nucleotides are TGTGCCAGCAGCTCCGGGACTCTAGTAAGGGAGACCCAGTACTTC.

V is TRBV6-6 and J is TRBJ1-5, with no clear D. Trimming stripped 10 bases from V and 4 bases from J, with 20 bases between. The germline CDR1 and CDR2 sequences are MNHNY and SVGAGI (reference sequence). The CDR3 covers 15 residues. The CDR3 is CATKPRQIQNQPQHF. DNA of the CDR3: TGTGCCACAAAACCCCGACAAATCCAAAATCAGCCCCAGCATTTT.

The chain links TRBV25-1 to TRBJ1-1; no firm D call. The CDR3 totals 15 residues. The germline V gene encodes CDR1 MGHDK and CDR2 SYGVNS. Trimming took off 3 bases at V and 4 bases at J, with 15 bases between the two ends. The CDR3 DNA follows: TGTGCCAGCAGTGACCTCGAGGGATTCTTCACTGAAGCTTTCTTT. Its translation: CASSDLEGFFTEAFF.

The chain links TRBV6-1 to TRBJ1-1; no clear D gene. Germline CDR1 is MNHNS and CDR2 is SASEGT. This CDR3 is 13 amino acids long. Trimming removed 6 bases at V and 1 base at J, with 9 bases between. The CDR3 reads CASRYSSNTEAFF. The CDR3 nucleotides read TGTGCCAGCAGGTACAGCTCGAACACTGAAGCTTTCTTT.

In this sample, this clone turned up once. In nucleotides, the CDR3 is TGTGCCGGAGGGGGGGGTGGAAACATTCAGTACTTC. It specifies CAGGGGGNIQYF. The genes are TRBV5-6 and TRBJ2-4; the D gene is possibly TRBD2 (7 bases). The CDR3 has 12 amino acids. V dropped 10 bases and J dropped 6 bases, with 14 bases sitting between them. The V gene's germline CDR1 is SGHDT and CDR2 YYEEEE.

The chain couples TRBV5-6 to TRBJ1-5; the match to TRBD1 covers 7 bases. CDR3 size: 16 residues. The junction had 7 bases not matched to a gene; V was cut back by 3 bases and J by 1 base. CDR1 SGHDT and CDR2 YYEEEE come from the germline V gene. The CDR3 loop is CASSSRGLSSNQPQHF. CDR3 in DNA: TGTGCCAGCAGCTCGAGGGGGCTTTCCAGCAATCAGCCCCAGCATTTT.

This chain uses TRBV20-1 with TRBJ2-1; 7 bases are a match to TRBD2. The CDR3 consists of 11 residues. With V trimmed by 6 bases and J by 7 bases, 3 bases remained unmatched. CDR1 is DFQATT, CDR2 SNEGSKA, per germline (reference sequence). In nucleotides, the CDR3 is TGCAGTGCAAGACTAGCAAATGAGCAGTTCTTC. This gives the protein CSARLANEQFF.

The chain carries TRBV5-4 and TRBJ2-7; 7 positions match TRBD1. The germline V gene has CDR1 SGHNT and CDR2 YYREEE (reference sequence). This CDR3 contains 14 residues. Losses at the gene ends were 2 bases for V and 7 bases for J; bases not matched to a gene: 9. The CDR3 nucleotides are TGTGCCAGCAGCTTCGAGAGGGGGCAGCGTGAGCAGTACTTC. Its protein is CASSFERGQREQYF.

The chain recombines TRBV28 with TRBJ2-2; 10 bases line up with TRBD1. The CDR3 covers 16 residues. V shed 4 bases and J 4 bases; nucleotides not matched to a gene: 6. Germline assignment: CDR1 MDHEN and CDR2 SYDVKM. CDR3 protein: CASSSGTGAPTGELFF. The CDR3 DNA reads TGTGCCAGCAGTTCCGGGACAGGGGCGCCCACCGGGGAGCTGTTTTTT. Variable domain in full (rest from reference TRBV28 and TRBJ2-2): DVKVTQSSRYLVKRTGEKVFLECVQDMDHENMFWYRQDPGLGLRLIYFSYDVKMKEKGDIPEGYSVSREKKERFSLILESASTNQTSMYLCASSSGTGAPTGELFFGEGSRLTVL.

The V gene is TRBV11-1, the J gene TRBJ2-2; D call uncertain. CDR3 size: 16 residues. V lost 1 base and J lost 6, with 15 bases in between. The germline gives CDR1 SGHAT, CDR2 FQDESV (reference sequence). The CDR3 DNA reads as TGTGCCAGCAGCTTAGGTCTGATGCGAAGCGCCGGGGAGCTGTTTTTT. Encoded protein: CASSLGLMRSAGELFF.

The chain couples TRBV6-1 to TRBJ2-3; 8 bases line up with TRBD1. The CDR3 sequence is 15 residues long. Germline-derived CDR1 and CDR2 are MNHNS and SASEGT. Trimming cost V 3 bases and J 8 bases; bases outside gene matches: 10. CDR3 residues: CASSEDRVRGATQYF. The CDR3 region has the DNA TGTGCCAGCAGTGAGGACAGGGTGAGGGGGGCTACGCAGTATTTT.

The CDR3 loop reads CASSLRGDRSAEKLFF. CDR3 bases: TGTGCCAGCAGCTTAAGGGGGGACAGGTCCGCGGAAAAACTGTTTTTT. The rearrangement uses TRBV7-2 and TRBJ1-4; TRBD1 matches at 8 bases. V gave up 2 bases and J gave up 8 bases; unmatched junction bases: 10. CDR3 length: 16 residues. Germline CDR1 reads SGHTA; CDR2 reads FQGNSA. The variable domain in full, completed from reference TRBV7-2 and TRBJ1-4, reads GAGVSQSPSNKVTEKGKDVELRCDPISGHTALYWYRQSLGQGLEFLIYFQGNSAPDKSGLPSDRFSAERTGGSVSTLTIQRTQQEDSAVYLCASSLRGDRSAEKLFFGSGTQLSVL.

The chain couples TRBV18 to TRBJ1-2; no definite D call. The CDR3 length is 13 residues. Germline loops: CDR1 KGHSH, CDR2 LQKENI. Trimming stripped 2 bases from V and 8 bases from J, with 12 bases between. The CDR3 reads CASSPISPGGYTF. In nucleotides, the CDR3 is TGTGCCAGCTCACCAATTTCGCCGGGAGGCTACACCTTC.